Presented here are 27 T cell receptor beta chains from one specimen sequenced in a study of blood T cell repertoires in COVID-19. Using immunoSEQ multiplex PCR, the repertoire was profiled, and TCRdb retains in-frame clones only, with some absent. The sample yields more than 95,000 clones, around 81% seen once. The specimen sequenced was peripheral blood. These receptor sequences come from a man aged 60 to 75 with acute or convalescent COVID-19.

This chain links TRBV27 with TRBJ1-2, with unresolved D. The V gene lost 0 bases and the J gene lost 1 base, with 15 bases spanning the gap. Germline V lookup: CDR1 MNHEY, CDR2 SMNVEV (reference sequence). This CDR3 comprises 17 residues. CDR3: CASSLSIGRILNYGYTF. Here the CDR3 DNA reads TGTGCCAGCAGTTTATCGATTGGCCGCATTCTTAACTATGGCTACACCTTC.

The chain carries TRBV30 and TRBJ1-1, with TRBD1 identical over 7 bases. Trimming at V came to 0 bases and at J to 6 bases, leaving 4 bases not matched to a gene. This CDR3 is 13 amino acids long. Per the germline V gene, CDR1 is GTSNPN and CDR2 is SVGIG (reference sequence). The CDR3 loop reads CAWSVDRKSEAFF. The DNA for the CDR3 is TGTGCCTGGAGTGTGGACAGGAAATCTGAAGCTTTCTTT.

This sequence joins TRBV27 and TRBJ2-5, with D possibly matching TRBD1 (6 bases). Trimming removed 5 bases at V and 5 bases at J, with 15 bases between. The CDR3 has 14 amino acids. Germline V gene data show CDR1 as MNHEY and CDR2 as SMNVEV (reference sequence). In DNA form, the CDR3 reads TGTGCCAGCAGTACCTACAGGGAGTATGAGACCCAGTACTTC. Its protein is CASSTYREYETQYF.

J is TRBJ1-5 and V is TRBV29-1, with D hard to call. Germline CDR1 and CDR2: SQVTM and ANQGSEA. Deletions cut 6 bases from V and 0 bases from J, with 12 bases between. The CDR3 sequence is 14 residues long. CDR3 protein: CSVRHVYSNQPQHF. Here the CDR3 DNA reads TGCAGCGTAAGACACGTATATAGCAATCAGCCCCAGCATTTT.

As concerns this clone: A read error may produce the germline difference seen at one junction end. The chain combines TRBV28 with TRBJ2-3; 8 bases are a match to TRBD1. In germline, CDR1 is MDHEN, CDR2 SYDVKM. The CDR3 is made up of 14 amino acids. In DNA, the CDR3 is TGTGCCAGCTGTTTGGGACAGGCAGGAGTTACGCAGTATTTT. It is translated as CASCLGQAGVTQYF.

The chain is built from TRBV11-3 and TRBJ1-2, with 8 bases identical to TRBD1. CDR1 and CDR2 (germline): SGHNT, YENEEA. CDR3 length: 15 residues. V lost 5 bases and J lost 1; bases outside the gene matches: 6. The CDR3 loop reads CASSAIGQGNYGYTF. DNA for the CDR3: TGTGCCAGCAGCGCCATAGGACAGGGTAACTATGGCTACACCTTC.

The chain couples TRBV6-5 to TRBJ2-1; 9 bases align to TRBD2. Looked up from germline, CDR1 is MNHEY and CDR2 is SVGAGI. With V trimmed by 4 bases and J by 14 bases, 15 bases remained unmatched. This CDR3 has 15 residues. CDR3 amino acids: CASSFLAGEGTPKFF. Written as DNA, the CDR3 is TGTGCCAGCAGTTTTTTAGCGGGAGAGGGAACACCTAAGTTCTTC.

The genes are TRBV3-1 (or the pseudogene TRBV3-2) and TRBJ1-3; 7 bases match TRBD1. The V gene's germline CDR1 is LGHDT and CDR2 YNNKEL (reference sequence). Trimming took 3 bases from V and 3 from J; bases not matched to a gene: 14. The CDR3 is 18 amino acids. The CDR3 bases are TGTGCCAGCAGCCATTGGGGGTTGAGACAGGGTATTGGAAACACCATATATTTT. The encoded protein is CASSHWGLRQGIGNTIYF.

Only one count was recorded for this clone. The chain links TRBV5-1 to TRBJ2-3, with 8 nucleotides matching TRBD2. V lost 3 bases, J lost 2 bases, and 20 bases stayed unmatched. CDR3 length: 20 amino acids. Per the germline V gene, CDR1 is SGHRS and CDR2 is YFSETQ. The CDR3 bases are TGCGCCAGCAGCTGGAGTGGGGCGGGAGGACGAAAGACCATCACAGATACGCAGTATTTT. Protein sequence: CASSWSGAGGRKTITDTQYF.

The chain employs TRBV28 and TRBJ1-2; 10 nucleotides line up with TRBD1. The V gene's germline CDR1 is MDHEN and CDR2 SYDVKM. The CDR3 length is 14 residues. The V segment lost 7 bases and the J segment 4 bases; nucleotides outside the gene matches: 6. The chain's CDR3 is CASTTGQGTYGYTF. CDR3 in DNA: TGTGCCAGCACGACGGGACAGGGGACCTATGGCTACACCTTC.

The chain uses TRBV5-6 and TRBJ2-5; 7 nucleotides align to TRBD1. J lost 1 base, V lost 4 bases, and 4 bases had no gene match. Germline V lookup: CDR1 SGHDT, CDR2 YYEEEE. The CDR3 totals 14 residues. The DNA of the CDR3 is TGTGCCAGCAGCCAGACAGGGTTCCAAGAGACCCAGTACTTC. Protein sequence: CASSQTGFQETQYF.

V gene TRBV15 combines with J gene TRBJ1-1; 8 nucleotides line up with TRBD1. V lost 4 bases and J lost 0; bases outside the gene matches: 4. CDR3 length equals 15 residues. Germline lookup yields CDR1 LNHNV and CDR2 YYDKDF (reference sequence). CDR3 coding DNA: TGTGCCACCAGCATCATCAGGGGGCTGAACACTGAAGCTTTCTTT. As protein: CATSIIRGLNTEAFF.

The chain recombines TRBV24-1 with TRBJ2-3, with 10 bases matching TRBD2. This CDR3 has 15 residues. Germline CDR1 reads KGHDR; CDR2 reads SFDVKD. Losses at the gene ends were 4 bases for V and 3 bases for J; bases not matched to a gene: 3. The CDR3: CATSEAAGGTDTQYF. The CDR3 DNA follows: TGTGCCACCAGTGAAGCAGCGGGAGGGACAGATACGCAGTATTTT.

The rearrangement links TRBV27 to TRBJ1-5; TRBD1 aligns across 7 bases. The CDR3 contains 16 residues. The germline V gene has CDR1 MNHEY and CDR2 SMNVEV (reference sequence). V dropped 6 bases and J dropped 5; count of bases not matched to a gene: 13. CDR3 residues: CASSPWVGGSDQPQHF. The DNA for the CDR3 is TGTGCCAGCAGCCCGTGGGTAGGGGGCTCGGATCAGCCCCAGCATTTT.

CDR3 DNA sequence: TGCGCCAGCAGTGAGGACTGGTTAAATTGGGGCTACACCTTC. Encoded protein: CASSEDWLNWGYTF. The gene calls are TRBV10-1 and TRBJ1-2; D is unclear. Germline CDR1 reads WNHNN; CDR2 reads SYGVQD (reference sequence). This CDR3 spans 14 amino acids. Trimming removed 2 bases from V and 8 bases from J, with 15 bases in between.

V usage is TRBV5-5 and J usage is TRBJ2-5, with TRBD2 matching over 8 bases. Germline V CDR1 and CDR2: SGHKS, YYEKEE (reference sequence). The CDR3 has 16 amino acids. The V and J ends lost 4 bases and 3 bases, in that order; junction bases with no gene match: 11. The CDR3 region has the DNA TGTGCCAGCAGCCCCTCCGGGACTAGATTCAAAGAGACCCAGTACTTC. Its protein product is CASSPSGTRFKETQYF. Drawing the rest from reference TRBV5-5 and TRBJ2-5, the complete variable domain is DAGVTQSPTHLIKTRGQQVTLRCSPISGHKSVSWYQQVLGQGPQFIFQYYEKEERGRGNFPDRFSARQFPNYSSELNVNALLLGDSALYLCASSPSGTRFKETQYFGPGTRLLVL.

The gene calls are TRBV5-6 and TRBJ1-2; TRBD1 matches 7 bases. The V gene end was trimmed by 0 bases and the J gene end by 2 bases; junction bases not matched to a gene: 4. The CDR3 has 15 residues. Germline V lookup: CDR1 SGHDT, CDR2 YYEEEE. CDR3 sequence (DNA): TGTGCCAGCAGCTTGGCCGGGACAGCCAACTATGGCTACACCTTC. Amino acids: CASSLAGTANYGYTF.

V usage is TRBV24-1 and J usage is TRBJ2-1, with 8 bases that match TRBD1. After removal of 4 bases from V and 3 bases from J, the junction contained 7 bases not matched to a gene. Germline CDR1 and CDR2: KGHDR and SFDVKD. This CDR3 comprises 16 residues. CDR3 protein: CATSDGAGTGYNEQFF. The CDR3, as DNA: TGTGCCACCAGTGACGGCGCCGGGACAGGCTACAATGAGCAGTTCTTC.

This rearrangement joins TRBV28 to TRBJ2-7, with TRBD1 matching 9 bases. Germline V gene lookup returns CDR1 MDHEN and CDR2 SYDVKM. Trimming at V came to 7 bases and at J to 3 bases, leaving 13 bases not matched to a gene. The CDR3 has 16 residues. The CDR3 DNA sequence: TGTGCCAGCACATCCCTTGGAGGGGACAGGGTCTACGAGCAGTACGTC. Its translation is CASTSLGGDRVYEQYV.

This rearrangement joins TRBV15 to TRBJ2-1; 9 nucleotides line up with TRBD2. Trimming at V came to 1 base and at J to 3 bases, leaving 4 bases not matched to a gene. In germline, CDR1 is LNHNV, CDR2 YYDKDF (reference sequence). The CDR3 spans 16 residues. The CDR3 DNA follows: TGTGCCACCAGCAGAGGGGGCGGGAGGGACTACAATGAGCAGTTCTTC. It encodes CATSRGGGRDYNEQFF.

V and J are TRBV3-1 (or the pseudogene TRBV3-2) and TRBJ1-2, with D possibly matching TRBD1 (5 bases). Trimming cost V 2 bases and J 8 bases, with 15 bases left between them. Germline CDR1 reads LGHDT; CDR2 reads YNNKEL (reference sequence). This CDR3 has 14 residues. The CDR3 DNA sequence: TGTGCCAGCAGCCAACCGGGACTCCTTCTAGGCTACACCTTC. Its protein product is CASSQPGLLLGYTF.

This clone appeared once. The chain is built from TRBV11-2 and TRBJ1-5; TRBD1 matches at 7 bases. Germline CDR1 is SGHAT and CDR2 is FQNNGV. The V and J ends lost 1 base and 4 bases, in that order; junction bases with no gene match: 7. This CDR3 comprises 16 residues. CDR3 in DNA: TGTGCCAGCAGCTTAGTCGGGGACAGTCGAAATCAGCCCCAGCATTTT. It translates to CASSLVGDSRNQPQHF.

J is TRBJ2-6 and V is TRBV6-4, with a weak D call TRBD1 (6 bases). Per germline, CDR1 MRHNA and CDR2 SNTAGT. With 4 bases removed from V and 14 bases from J, the gap between germline ends came to 12 bases. This CDR3 contains 12 residues. The chain's CDR3 is CASSATGLILTF. The DNA of the CDR3 is TGTGCCAGCAGTGCAACAGGGTTAATCCTGACTTTC.

The chain carries TRBV6-5 and TRBJ2-1; TRBD2 agrees at 8 bases. The CDR3 runs to 15 residues. V dropped 0 bases and J dropped 8; count of bases not matched to a gene: 6. Germline V gives CDR1 MNHEY, CDR2 SVGAGI. The CDR3 DNA reads as TGTGCCAGCAGTTACTCGAACGGGGGGGCGTATGAGCAGTTCTTC. It encodes CASSYSNGGAYEQFF.

The chain uses TRBV27 and TRBJ2-2; 7 positions agree with TRBD1. From germline, CDR1 is MNHEY and CDR2 SMNVEV (reference sequence). The junction had 6 bases not matched to a gene; V was cut back by 2 bases and J by 0 bases. The length of the CDR3 is 17 residues. The CDR3 here is CASSLLGTAANTGELFF. CDR3 DNA sequence: TGTGCCAGCAGTTTACTGGGGACAGCCGCGAACACCGGGGAGCTGTTTTTT.

The V call is TRBV4-3, the J call TRBJ2-1, with D possibly TRBD1 on 5 matching bases. Trimming cost V 1 base and J 7 bases, with 23 bases left between them. Germline values: CDR1 LGHNA, CDR2 YSLEER. CDR3 length: 18 residues. CDR3 nucleotide sequence: TGCGCCAGCAGCCAAGCCCTAGGGGAAGCTATTATTAGGAATGAGCAGTTCTTC. Its protein is CASSQALGEAIIRNEQFF.

The chain combines TRBV5-1 with TRBJ2-5, with a weak D call TRBD2 (6 bases). The CDR3 has 14 residues. CDR1 is SGHRS and CDR2 is YFSETQ in the germline V gene. The V and J ends lost 4 bases and 5 bases respectively, with 15 bases between them. CDR3 loop: CASSPDPGEETQYF. CDR3 in DNA: TGCGCCAGCAGCCCAGACCCGGGGGAGGAGACCCAGTACTTC.